This is a list of T cell receptor beta chains from one sample in a study of graft-versus-host responses after intestinal transplantation. Profiled with immunoSEQ multiplex PCR; TCRdb holds only in-frame clones, not every one. The sample lists about 46,000 clones; 85% to 95% were seen once. The input for sequencing was PBMCs, taken about 800 days after a first intestinal transplant, on the day of a second. The receptors here all came from a human patient who received an intestinal transplant, so some T cells may come from the graft donor. Each CDR3 is given with its conserved first and last residue. The D gene is left open where the match is weak. For some rows the clone size is stated as once, few or many, or as a class when expanded; others skip it.

size	D	V	J	CDR3	DNA
NA	TRBD1	TRBV9	TRBJ2-7	CASSPQGQGSYEQYF	TGTGCCAGCAGCCCCCAGGGACAGGGCTCCTACGAGCAGTACTTC
NA	NA	TRBV6-5	TRBJ2-1	CATRFNEQFF	TGTGCCACCCGATTCAACGAGCAGTTCTTC
NA	NA	TRBV30	TRBJ2-7	CAWSVWAGGGYEQYF	TGTGCCTGGAGTGTATGGGCAGGGGGAGGCTACGAGCAGTACTTC
once	TRBD1	TRBV2	TRBJ2-1	CASSAGLGTGRNNEQFF	TGTGCCAGCAGTGCGGGCCTCGGGACAGGGCGAAACAATGAGCAGTTCTTC
NA	TRBD2	TRBV7-6	TRBJ2-7	CASTGGLADSYEQYF	TGTGCCAGCACCGGAGGACTAGCGGACTCCTACGAGCAGTACTTC
NA	NA	TRBV6-6	TRBJ1-3	CASSRSQTSGNTIYF	TGTGCCAGCAGCCGTAGCCAGACCTCTGGAAACACCATATATTTT
NA	TRBD1	TRBV19	TRBJ2-1	CASNPPGTGLRGEQFF	TGTGCCAGTAACCCTCCCGGGACAGGCCTAAGAGGTGAGCAGTTCTTC
once	NA	TRBV6-1	TRBJ1-1	CASSGRPMNTEAFF	TGTGCCAGCAGTGGCCGGCCCATGAACACTGAAGCTTTCTTT
NA	NA	TRBV21-1	TRBJ2-7	CASSKVPSDSYEQYF	TGTGCCAGCAGCAAAGTCCCTAGCGATTCCTACGAGCAGTACTTC
NA	NA	TRBV20-1	TRBJ2-7	CSASDFLEQYF	TGCAGTGCTAGCGACTTTCTCGAGCAGTACTTC
once	NA	TRBV10-2	TRBJ2-7	CASSGGHSYEQYF	TGCGCCAGCAGTGGGGGACACTCCTACGAGCAGTACTTC
NA	NA	TRBV14	TRBJ1-1	CASRPWGGQLMNTEAFF	TGTGCCAGCAGACCTTGGGGCGGACAGCTCATGAACACTGAAGCTTTCTTT
NA	TRBD1	TRBV30	TRBJ2-3	CAWSAGQGVTDTQYF	TGTGCCTGGAGTGCGGGACAGGGAGTCACAGATACGCAGTATTTT
few	NA	TRBV5-1	TRBJ1-3	CASSSRAGGGASGNTIYF	TGCGCCAGCAGCTCCCGAGCCGGCGGGGGGGCCTCTGGAAACACCATATATTTT